A selection of T cell receptor beta chains follows, all from one sample in a study of CD8 T cells in ankylosing spondylitis. TCRdb passed the 5' RACE reads through MiXCR, listing each CDR3 protein once. The data show fewer than 400,000 distinct CDR3 sequences, less than 9.5% seen once. Sequenced: blood, either unsorted or a sorted T cell fraction (not recorded which). These receptors all stem from a male donor with ankylosing spondylitis. CDR3s include the opening cysteine and the closing phenylalanine or tryptophan. A D gene is named only where the DNA matches it firmly. A clone size is listed for some rows: how often the clone was seen (once, few, many), or a class if it is expanded.

v_gene: TRBV4-1
j_gene: TRBJ1-4
len: 16
d_gene: -
abundance: many
CDR3aa: CASSQPPGVPDEKLFF
CDR3nt: TGCGCCAGCAGCCAACCCCCTGGGGTACCAGATGAAAAACTGTTTTTT

v_gene: TRBV30
j_gene: TRBJ2-2
len: 13
d_gene: -
abundance: few
CDR3aa: CAWEEGNTGELFF
CDR3nt: TGTGCCTGGGAGGAAGGGAACACCGGGGAGCTGTTTTTT

v_gene: TRBV7-9
j_gene: TRBJ2-1
len: 15
d_gene: TRBD1
abundance: -
CDR3aa: CASSLEGTAYNEQFF
CDR3nt: TGTGCCAGCAGCTTAGAAGGGACAGCCTACAATGAGCAGTTCTTC

v_gene: TRBV29-1
j_gene: TRBJ2-3
len: 17
d_gene: TRBD2
abundance: many
CDR3aa: CSLTMREWGIGPDTQYF
CDR3nt: TGCAGCCTTACCATGCGGGAGTGGGGAATTGGCCCAGATACGCAGTATTTT

v_gene: TRBV5-1
j_gene: TRBJ2-3
len: 15
d_gene: -
abundance: -
CDR3aa: CASSLSQVSTDTQYF
CDR3nt: TGCGCCAGCAGCTTGAGTCAGGTTAGCACAGATACGCAGTATTTT

v_gene: TRBV5-1
j_gene: TRBJ1-5
len: 13
d_gene: -
abundance: many
CDR3aa: CASSKMSNQPQHF
CDR3nt: TGCGCCAGCAGCAAGATGAGCAATCAGCCCCAGCATTTT

v_gene: TRBV20-1
j_gene: TRBJ2-3
len: 19
d_gene: -
abundance: -
CDR3aa: CSAREIWGPSVTSTDTQYF
CDR3nt: TGCAGTGCTAGAGAGATATGGGGGCCGTCGGTAACTAGCACAGATACGCAGTATTTT

v_gene: TRBV7-3
j_gene: TRBJ2-1
len: 14
d_gene: TRBD2
abundance: -
CDR3aa: CASSLNGGYNEQFF
CDR3nt: TGTGCCAGCAGCTTAAACGGGGGGTACAATGAGCAGTTCTTC

v_gene: TRBV7-6
j_gene: TRBJ2-1
len: 15
d_gene: TRBD2
abundance: few
CDR3aa: CASSLAEGIYNEQFF
CDR3nt: TGTGCCAGCAGCCTAGCGGAGGGGATTTACAATGAGCAGTTCTTC

v_gene: TRBV11-2
j_gene: TRBJ2-1
len: 15
d_gene: TRBD1
abundance: many
CDR3aa: CASSSPGTGGNEQFF
CDR3nt: TGTGCCAGCAGCTCGCCTGGGACAGGGGGCAATGAGCAGTTCTTC

v_gene: TRBV18
j_gene: TRBJ1-1
len: 14
d_gene: -
abundance: -
CDR3aa: CASSLSSRSTEAFF
CDR3nt: TGTGCCAGCTCACTTAGCAGCCGATCCACTGAAGCTTTCTTT

v_gene: TRBV29-1
j_gene: TRBJ1-2
len: 11
d_gene: -
abundance: -
CDR3aa: CSVEGNYGYTF
CDR3nt: TGCAGCGTTGAAGGAAACTATGGCTACACCTTC

v_gene: TRBV5-1
j_gene: TRBJ1-1
len: 15
d_gene: TRBD1
abundance: -
CDR3aa: CASSFDRGAYTEAFF
CDR3nt: TGCGCCAGCAGCTTTGACAGGGGGGCCTACACTGAAGCTTTCTTT

v_gene: TRBV6-5
j_gene: TRBJ1-5
len: 13
d_gene: -
abundance: many
CDR3aa: CASSYTGNQPQHF
CDR3nt: TGTGCCAGCAGTTATACAGGGAATCAGCCCCAGCATTTT

v_gene: TRBV5-1
j_gene: TRBJ1-6
len: 15
d_gene: -
abundance: -
CDR3aa: CASSLERANGSPLHF
CDR3nt: TGCGCCAGCAGCTTGGAGCGTGCTAATGGTTCACCCCTCCACTTT

v_gene: TRBV20-1
j_gene: TRBJ2-7
len: 14
d_gene: TRBD1
abundance: many
CDR3aa: CSARRDRGLYEQYF
CDR3nt: TGCAGTGCCAGGAGGGACAGGGGGCTCTACGAGCAGTACTTC

v_gene: TRBV12-3/TRBV12-4
j_gene: TRBJ2-1
len: 13
d_gene: -
abundance: few
CDR3aa: CASRDKDYNEQFF
CDR3nt: TGTGCCAGCCGGGACAAAGACTACAATGAGCAGTTCTTC

v_gene: TRBV20-1
j_gene: TRBJ2-3
len: 15
d_gene: TRBD2
abundance: few
CDR3aa: CSAPLAPGGADTQYF
CDR3nt: TGCAGTGCCCCCCTCGCCCCCGGGGGGGCAGATACGCAGTATTTT